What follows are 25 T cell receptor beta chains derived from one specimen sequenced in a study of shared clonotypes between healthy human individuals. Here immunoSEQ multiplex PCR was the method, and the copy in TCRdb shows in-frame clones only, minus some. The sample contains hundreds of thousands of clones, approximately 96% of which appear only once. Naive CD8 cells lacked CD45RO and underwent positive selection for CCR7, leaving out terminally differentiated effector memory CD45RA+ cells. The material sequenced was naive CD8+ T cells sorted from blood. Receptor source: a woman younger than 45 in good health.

CDR3 in amino acids: CASSDLDEQFF. Here the CDR3 DNA reads TGTGCCAGCAGCGATCTAGATGAGCAGTTCTTC. The genes are TRBV5-4 and TRBJ2-1; D remains ambiguous. V lost 4 bases, J lost 8 bases, and 7 bases lay in between. Per the germline V gene, CDR1 is SGHNT and CDR2 is YYREEE (reference sequence). The CDR3 has 11 amino acids.

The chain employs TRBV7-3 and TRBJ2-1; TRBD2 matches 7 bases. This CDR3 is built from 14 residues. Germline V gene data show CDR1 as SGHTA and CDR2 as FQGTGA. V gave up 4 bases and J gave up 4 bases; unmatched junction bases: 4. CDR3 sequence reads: CASSYPGLYNEQFF. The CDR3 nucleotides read TGTGCCAGCAGCTACCCGGGACTATACAATGAGCAGTTCTTC.

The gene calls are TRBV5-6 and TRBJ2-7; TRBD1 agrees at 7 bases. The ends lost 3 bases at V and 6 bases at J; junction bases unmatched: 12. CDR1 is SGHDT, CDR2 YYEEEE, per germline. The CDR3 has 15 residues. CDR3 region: CASSSLDRKSGEQYF. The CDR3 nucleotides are TGTGCCAGCAGCTCCCTGGACAGGAAGTCTGGCGAGCAGTACTTC.

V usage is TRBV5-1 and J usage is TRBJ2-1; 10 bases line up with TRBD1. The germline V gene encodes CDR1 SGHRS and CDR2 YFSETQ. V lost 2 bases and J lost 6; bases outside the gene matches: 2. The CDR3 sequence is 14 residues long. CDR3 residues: CASSLGDRGNEQFF. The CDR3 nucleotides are TGCGCCAGCAGCTTAGGGGACAGGGGCAATGAGCAGTTCTTC. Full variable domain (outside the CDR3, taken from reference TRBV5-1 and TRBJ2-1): KAGVTQTPRYLIKTRGQQVTLSCSPISGHRSVSWYQQTPGQGLQFLFEYFSETQRNKGNFPGRFSGRQFSNSRSEMNVSTLELGDSALYLCASSLGDRGNEQFFGPGTRLTVL.

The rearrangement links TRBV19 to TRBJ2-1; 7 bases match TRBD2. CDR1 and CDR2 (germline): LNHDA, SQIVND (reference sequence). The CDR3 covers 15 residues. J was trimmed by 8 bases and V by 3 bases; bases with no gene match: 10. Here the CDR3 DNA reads TGTGCCAGTAGTATCCCGACGGGAGGTTGGGATGAGCAGTTCTTC. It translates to CASSIPTGGWDEQFF.

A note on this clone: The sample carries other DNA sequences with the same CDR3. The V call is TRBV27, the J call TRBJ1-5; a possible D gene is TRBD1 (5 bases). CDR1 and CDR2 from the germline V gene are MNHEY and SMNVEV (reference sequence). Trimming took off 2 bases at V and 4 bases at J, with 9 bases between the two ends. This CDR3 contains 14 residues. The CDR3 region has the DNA TGTGCCAGCAGTTTAACCGGGGCGAATCAGCCCCAGCATTTT. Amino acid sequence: CASSLTGANQPQHF.

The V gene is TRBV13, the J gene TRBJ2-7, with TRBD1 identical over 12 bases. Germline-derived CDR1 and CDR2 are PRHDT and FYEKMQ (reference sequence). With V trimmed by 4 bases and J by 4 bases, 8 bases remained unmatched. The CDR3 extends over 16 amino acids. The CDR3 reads CASSSPGTGGLYEQYF. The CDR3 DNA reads TGTGCCAGCAGCTCACCCGGGACAGGGGGCTTGTACGAGCAGTACTTC. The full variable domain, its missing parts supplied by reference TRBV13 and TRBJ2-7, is AAGVIQSPRHLIKEKRETATLKCYPIPRHDTVYWYQQGPGQDPQFLISFYEKMQSDKGSIPDRFSAQQFSDYHSELNMSSLELGDSALYFCASSSPGTGGLYEQYFGPGTRLTVT.

For the CDR3, the DNA is TGTGCCAGCAGCCATGAACTAGCTGAGACCCAGTACTTC. Protein sequence: CASSHELAETQYF. V and J are TRBV6-5 and TRBJ2-5, with D perhaps matching TRBD2 (6 bases). Trimming left V 6 bases short and J 5 bases short, with 13 bases between. Looked up from germline, CDR1 is MNHEY and CDR2 is SVGAGI. CDR3 size: 13 residues.

Here the CDR3 DNA reads TGTGCCAGCAGTTTAATGTGGGGGGCGGGAGAAAAACTGTTTTTT. It encodes CASSLMWGAGEKLFF. The genes are TRBV27 and TRBJ1-4, with D perhaps TRBD1 (6 bases). V lost 2 bases to trimming and J lost 8 bases, with 15 bases between them. The germline V gene has CDR1 MNHEY and CDR2 SMNVEV (reference sequence). CDR3 size: 15 residues.

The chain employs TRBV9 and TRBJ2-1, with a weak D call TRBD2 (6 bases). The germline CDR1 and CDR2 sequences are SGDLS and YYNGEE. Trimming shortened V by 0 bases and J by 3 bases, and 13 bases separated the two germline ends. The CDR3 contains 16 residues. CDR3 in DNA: TGTGCCAGCAGCGTAGTTCAAGCGGGCATCTACAATGAGCAGTTCTTC. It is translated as CASSVVQAGIYNEQFF.

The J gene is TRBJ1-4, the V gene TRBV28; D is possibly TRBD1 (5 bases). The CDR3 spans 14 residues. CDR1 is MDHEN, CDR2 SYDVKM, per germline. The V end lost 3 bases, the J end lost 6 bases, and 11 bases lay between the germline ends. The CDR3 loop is CASSFQGLDEKLFF. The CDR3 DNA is TGTGCCAGCAGTTTCCAGGGATTGGATGAAAAACTGTTTTTT.

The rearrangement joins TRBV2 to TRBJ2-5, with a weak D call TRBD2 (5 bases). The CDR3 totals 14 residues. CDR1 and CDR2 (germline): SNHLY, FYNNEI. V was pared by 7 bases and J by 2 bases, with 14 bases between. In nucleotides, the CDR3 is TGTGCCAGCATCAGCGGAGCCGTACAAGAGACCCAGTACTTC. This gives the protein CASISGAVQETQYF.

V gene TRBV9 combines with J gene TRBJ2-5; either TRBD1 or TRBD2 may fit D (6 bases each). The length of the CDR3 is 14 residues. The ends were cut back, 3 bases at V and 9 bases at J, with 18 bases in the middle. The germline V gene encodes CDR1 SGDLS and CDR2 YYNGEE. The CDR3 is CASSEGGLREAQYF. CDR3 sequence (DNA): TGTGCCAGCAGCGAGGGGGGACTTAGGGAGGCCCAGTACTTC.

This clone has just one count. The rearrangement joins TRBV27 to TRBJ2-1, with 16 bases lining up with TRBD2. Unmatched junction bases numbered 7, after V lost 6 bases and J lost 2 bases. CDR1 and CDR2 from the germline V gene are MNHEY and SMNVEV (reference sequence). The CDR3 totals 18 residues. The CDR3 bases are TGTGCCAGCAGCGGGACTAGCGGGAGGGCCCAGACCTACAATGAGCAGTTCTTC. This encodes CASSGTSGRAQTYNEQFF.

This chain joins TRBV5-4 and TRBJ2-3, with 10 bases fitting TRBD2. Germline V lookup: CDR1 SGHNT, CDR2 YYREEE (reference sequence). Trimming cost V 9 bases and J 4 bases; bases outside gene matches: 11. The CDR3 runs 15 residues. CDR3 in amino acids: CATGLAGAPPDTQYF. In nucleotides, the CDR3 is TGTGCCACGGGGCTAGCGGGAGCCCCTCCAGATACGCAGTATTTT. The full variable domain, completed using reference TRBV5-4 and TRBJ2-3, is ETGVTQSPTHLIKTRGQQVTLRCSSQSGHNTVSWYQQALGQGPQFIFQYYREEENGRGNFPPRFSGLQFPNYSSELNVNALELDDSALYLCATGLAGAPPDTQYFGPGTRLTVL.

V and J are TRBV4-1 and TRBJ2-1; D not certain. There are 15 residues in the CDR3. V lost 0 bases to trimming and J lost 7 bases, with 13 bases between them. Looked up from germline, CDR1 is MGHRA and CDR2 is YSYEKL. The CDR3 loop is CASSQDARESNEQFF. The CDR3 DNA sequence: TGCGCCAGCAGCCAAGATGCCAGAGAGAGTAATGAGCAGTTCTTC.

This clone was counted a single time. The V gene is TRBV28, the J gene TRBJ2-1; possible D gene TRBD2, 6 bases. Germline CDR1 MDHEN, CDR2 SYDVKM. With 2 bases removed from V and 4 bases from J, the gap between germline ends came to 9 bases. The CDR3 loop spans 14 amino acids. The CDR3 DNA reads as TGTGCCAGCAGTTTACCTGGGACTTACAATGAGCAGTTCTTC. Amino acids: CASSLPGTYNEQFF. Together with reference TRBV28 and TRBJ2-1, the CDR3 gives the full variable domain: DVKVTQSSRYLVKRTGEKVFLECVQDMDHENMFWYRQDPGLGLRLIYFSYDVKMKEKGDIPEGYSVSREKKERFSLILESASTNQTSMYLCASSLPGTYNEQFFGPGTRLTVL.

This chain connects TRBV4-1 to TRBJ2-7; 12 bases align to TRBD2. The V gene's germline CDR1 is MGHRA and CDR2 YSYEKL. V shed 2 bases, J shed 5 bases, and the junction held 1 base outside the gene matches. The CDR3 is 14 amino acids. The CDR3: CASSQRTSGNEQYF. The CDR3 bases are TGCGCCAGCAGCCAAAGGACTAGCGGGAACGAGCAGTACTTC.

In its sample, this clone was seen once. The CDR3 sequence: CASGAPAGPSYEQYF. The CDR3 DNA is TGTGCCAGCGGCGCTCCGGCGGGGCCCTCCTACGAGCAGTACTTC. The chain employs TRBV27 and TRBJ2-7; D perhaps matches TRBD2 (6 bases). The CDR3 has 15 residues. Trimming took 8 bases from V and 0 from J, leaving 17 bases between them. CDR1 is MNHEY, CDR2 SMNVEV, per germline (reference sequence).

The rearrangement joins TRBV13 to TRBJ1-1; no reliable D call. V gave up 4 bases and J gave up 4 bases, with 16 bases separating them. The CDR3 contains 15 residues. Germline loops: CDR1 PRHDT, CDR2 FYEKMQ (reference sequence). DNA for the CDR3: TGTGCCAGCAGCTCCCTTAGGAACCGGGGCACTGAAGCTTTCTTT. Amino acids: CASSSLRNRGTEAFF.

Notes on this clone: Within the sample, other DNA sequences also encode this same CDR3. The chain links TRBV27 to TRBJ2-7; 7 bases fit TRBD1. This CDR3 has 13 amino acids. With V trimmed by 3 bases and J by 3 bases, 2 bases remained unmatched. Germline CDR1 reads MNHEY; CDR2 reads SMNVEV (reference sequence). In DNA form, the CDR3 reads TGTGCCAGCAGTTTGGCAGGGGGCTACGAGCAGTACTTC. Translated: CASSLAGGYEQYF.

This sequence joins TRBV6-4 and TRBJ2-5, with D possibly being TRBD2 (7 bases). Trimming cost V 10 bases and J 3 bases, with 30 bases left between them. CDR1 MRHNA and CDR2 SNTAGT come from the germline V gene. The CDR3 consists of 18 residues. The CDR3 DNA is TGTGCCACCAGGGGCGGGAGAGGGATAGGCTTCGCGAAAGAGACCCAGTACTTC. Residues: CATRGGRGIGFAKETQYF.

CDR3 residues: CASSLPGWGNEQFF. For the CDR3, the DNA is TGTGCCAGCAGCTTACCCGGATGGGGCAATGAGCAGTTCTTC. The chain has TRBV7-7 and TRBJ2-1; D not resolved. The CDR3 covers 14 residues. Germline V gene sequence: CDR1 SSHAT, CDR2 FNYEAQ (reference sequence). Trimming cost V 2 bases and J 6 bases, with 11 bases left between them.

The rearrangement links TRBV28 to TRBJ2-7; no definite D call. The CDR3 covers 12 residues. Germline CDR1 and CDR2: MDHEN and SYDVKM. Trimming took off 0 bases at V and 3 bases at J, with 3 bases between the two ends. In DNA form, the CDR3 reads TGTGCCAGCAGTTTATGGAGCTACGAGCAGTACTTC. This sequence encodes CASSLWSYEQYF. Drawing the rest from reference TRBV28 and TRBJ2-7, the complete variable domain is DVKVTQSSRYLVKRTGEKVFLECVQDMDHENMFWYRQDPGLGLRLIYFSYDVKMKEKGDIPEGYSVSREKKERFSLILESASTNQTSMYLCASSLWSYEQYFGPGTRLTVT.

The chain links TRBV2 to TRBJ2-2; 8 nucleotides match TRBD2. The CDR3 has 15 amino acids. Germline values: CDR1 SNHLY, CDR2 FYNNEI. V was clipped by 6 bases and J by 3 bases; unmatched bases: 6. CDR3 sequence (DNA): TGTGCCAGCAGCATACCCGGGGGGGACACCGGGGAGCTGTTTTTT. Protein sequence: CASSIPGGDTGELFF.